The 11 T cell receptor beta chains below all came from one sample that was sequenced in a study of T cell responses to AZD1222 COVID-19 vaccine listed by TCRdb under 2021. Receptors were amplified or captured by the immunoSEQ multiplex PCR assay. Imported from immuneACCESS, the table was reduced by TCRdb to in-frame sequences with V and J called. These copies leave out some clones; in studies compared against another copy, an unresolved V gene accounts for under half, and the cause of the remainder is not known. Counted in this sample were roughly 54,000 clones; around 92% of them appeared once. Together, the top ten hold more than 12% of the sample. The time point label on this specimen signifies: about 28 days (+/-7) after the second vaccine dose. The sample was peripheral blood, taken 28 days after the second AZD1222 dose. Receptors originate from an adult who received the AZD1222 COVID-19 vaccine.

Only one count was recorded for this clone. The J gene is TRBJ2-7, the V gene TRBV10-3, with 9 bases aligning to TRBD1. The trim removed 6 bases at V and 1 base at J, leaving 4 bases unmatched. CDR1 is ENHRY, CDR2 SYGVKD, per germline. The CDR3 is made up of 14 amino acids. This chain's CDR3 is CAIRAGQGSYEQYF. In DNA form, the CDR3 reads TGTGCCATCAGGGCGGGACAGGGTTCCTACGAGCAGTACTTC.

This chain uses TRBV3-1 (or the pseudogene TRBV3-2) with TRBJ2-7; 7 bases match TRBD2. Germline assignment: CDR1 LGHDT and CDR2 YNNKEL (reference sequence). The CDR3 is made up of 15 amino acids. After removal of 5 bases from V and 0 bases from J, the junction contained 7 bases not matched to a gene. The CDR3 sequence: CASSFAAGSSYEQYF. DNA of the CDR3: TGTGCCAGCAGCTTCGCAGCGGGAAGCTCCTACGAGCAGTACTTC.

The chain has TRBV3-1 (or the pseudogene TRBV3-2) and TRBJ1-5; 7 bases are a match to TRBD1. This CDR3 region has 14 residues. In germline, CDR1 is LGHDT, CDR2 YNNKEL (reference sequence). V dropped 5 bases and J dropped 2; count of bases not matched to a gene: 3. CDR3 in amino acids: CASSNGQGNQPQHF. The CDR3 region has the DNA TGTGCCAGCAGCAATGGACAGGGCAATCAGCCCCAGCATTTT.

In its sample, this clone was seen once. V and J are TRBV18 and TRBJ1-3; D call uncertain. The CDR3 runs 17 residues. V gave up 6 bases and J gave up 0 bases, with 18 bases separating them. Germline values: CDR1 KGHSH, CDR2 LQKENI. CDR3 DNA sequence: TGTGCCAGCTCCGGGCCTAGAATTATCAGCTCTGGAAACACCATATATTTT. Translated: CASSGPRIISSGNTIYF. The full variable domain, with the rest looked up from reference TRBV18 and TRBJ1-3, is NAGVMQNPRHLVRRRGQEARLRCSPMKGHSHVYWYRQLPEEGLKFMVYLQKENIIDESGMPKERFSAEFPKEGPSILRIQQVVRGDSAAYFCASSGPRIISSGNTIYFGEGSWLTVV.

The chain uses TRBV12-5 and TRBJ2-1; TRBD2 matches at 12 bases. J lost 5 bases, V lost 6 bases, and 5 bases had no gene match. The CDR3 length is 15 residues. Germline V CDR1 and CDR2: LGHNT, FRNRAP. The CDR3 is CASGRPSGRDNEQFF. The CDR3 DNA follows: TGTGCTAGTGGCCGACCTAGCGGGAGGGACAATGAGCAGTTCTTC.

The CDR3 spells CASSVGLAGRNEQFF. CDR3 DNA sequence: TGTGCCAGCAGCGTGGGACTAGCGGGAAGGAATGAGCAGTTCTTC. This chain links TRBV11-3 with TRBJ2-1; 13 bases fit TRBD2. In germline, CDR1 is SGHNT, CDR2 YENEEA. The CDR3 runs to 15 residues. V lost 5 bases, J lost 7 bases, and 5 bases stayed unmatched.

The V gene is TRBV5-6, the J gene TRBJ1-5; the D is unclear. CDR1 is SGHDT, CDR2 YYEEEE, per germline. The V and J ends lost 3 bases and 3 bases respectively, with 10 bases between them. The CDR3 runs to 14 residues. The CDR3 spells CASSSGRNNQPQHF. CDR3 nucleotides: TGTGCCAGCAGCTCGGGCAGAAACAATCAGCCCCAGCATTTT.

This clone was seen only a few times. The chain employs TRBV7-2 and TRBJ2-2, with a weak D call TRBD2 (5 bases). Germline CDR1 reads SGHTA; CDR2 reads FQGNSA. Trimming shortened V by 7 bases and J by 1 base, and 16 bases separated the two germline ends. The length of the CDR3 is 16 residues. The CDR3 protein is CASTHRAGLNTGELFF. The CDR3 DNA is TGTGCCAGCACCCACCGGGCGGGCTTGAACACCGGGGAGCTGTTTTTT.

The CDR3 protein is CASSQGSGVTYNEQFF. The CDR3 region has the DNA TGTGCCAGTAGTCAAGGGTCCGGGGTCACCTACAATGAGCAGTTCTTC. The genes are TRBV19 and TRBJ2-1; possibly TRBD2 for D (5 bases). Germline-derived CDR1 and CDR2 are LNHDA and SQIVND (reference sequence). Trimming removed 5 bases from V and 2 bases from J, with 16 bases in between. This CDR3 comprises 16 residues.

This clone showed up just once. The chain recombines TRBV2 with TRBJ1-1, with TRBD1 identical over 7 bases. Per the germline V gene, CDR1 is SNHLY and CDR2 is FYNNEI. The CDR3 has 14 residues. After removal of 4 bases from V and 2 bases from J, the junction contained 4 bases not matched to a gene. CDR3 region: CASSGDRLNTEAFF. The CDR3 region has the DNA TGTGCCAGCAGTGGGGACAGACTAAACACTGAAGCTTTCTTT.

The chain links TRBV6-5 to TRBJ1-6, with D perhaps matching TRBD1 (6 bases). Trimming left V 2 bases short and J 10 bases short, with 15 bases between. In germline, CDR1 is MNHEY, CDR2 SVGAGI. The CDR3 runs 15 residues. CDR3 amino acids: CASSYAGTLGSPLHF. The CDR3 coding sequence is TGTGCCAGCAGTTACGCGGGGACACTGGGGTCACCCCTCCACTTT.